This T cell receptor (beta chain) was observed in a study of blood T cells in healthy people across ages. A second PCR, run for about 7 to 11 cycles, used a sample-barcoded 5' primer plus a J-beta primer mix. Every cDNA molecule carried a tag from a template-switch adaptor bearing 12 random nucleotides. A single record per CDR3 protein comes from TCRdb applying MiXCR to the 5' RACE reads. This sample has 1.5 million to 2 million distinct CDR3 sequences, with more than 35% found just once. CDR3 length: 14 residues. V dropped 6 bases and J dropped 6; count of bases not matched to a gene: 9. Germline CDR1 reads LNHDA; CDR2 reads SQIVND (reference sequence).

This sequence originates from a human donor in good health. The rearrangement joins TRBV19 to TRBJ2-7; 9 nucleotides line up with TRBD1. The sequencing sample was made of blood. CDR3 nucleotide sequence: TGTGCCAGTAGCAACAACCGGGACAGGGTCGAGCAGTACTTC. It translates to CASSNNRDRVEQYF.